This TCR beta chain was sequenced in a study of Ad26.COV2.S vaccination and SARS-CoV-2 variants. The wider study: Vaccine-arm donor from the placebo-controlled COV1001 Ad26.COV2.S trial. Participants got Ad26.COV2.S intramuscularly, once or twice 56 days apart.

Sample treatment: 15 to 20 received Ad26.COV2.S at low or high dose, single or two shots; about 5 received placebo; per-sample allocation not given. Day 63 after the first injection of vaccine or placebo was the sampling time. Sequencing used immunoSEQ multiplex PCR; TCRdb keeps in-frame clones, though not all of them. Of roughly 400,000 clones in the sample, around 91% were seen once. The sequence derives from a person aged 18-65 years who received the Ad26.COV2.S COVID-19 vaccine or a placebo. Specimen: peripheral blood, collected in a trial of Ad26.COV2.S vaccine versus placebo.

CDR3 protein: CASSSDYEQYF. The DNA of the CDR3 is TGTGCCAGCAGCTCTGACTACGAGCAGTACTTC. The chain joins TRBV5-6 to TRBJ2-7, with D unclear. This CDR3 is 11 amino acids long. Trimming took 3 bases from V and 3 from J, leaving 4 bases between them. Germline CDR1 reads SGHDT; CDR2 reads YYEEEE. The whole variable domain, filled in from reference TRBV5-6 and TRBJ2-7, reads DAGVTQSPTHLIKTRGQQVTLRCSPKSGHDTVSWYQQALGQGPQFIFQYYEEEERQRGNFPDRFSGHQFPNYSSELNVNALLLGDSALYLCASSSDYEQYFGPGTRLTVT.